The TCR beta chain under discussion was sequenced for a study of cytomegalovirus exposure and HLA in healthy donors. The CDR3 totals 11 residues. Trimming left V 8 bases short and J 4 bases short, with 8 bases between. Per the germline V gene, CDR1 is MNHEY and CDR2 is SMNVEV (reference sequence). The primer mix had 60 Vbeta and 13 Jbeta primers. Sequenced by immunoSEQ multiplex PCR; TCRdb stores in-frame clones only, minus some. The repertoire holds more than 200,000 clones, over 75% seen once, with about 1.7% in the top ten. Concerning this clone: Antigen: not known.

General study points: Several of the most significant clusters appeared, in a later analysis, to be linked to common viral pathogens. Further analysis, carried out later, found HLA-associated TCR beta chains more clonally expanded than equally common other chains.

Healthy bone marrow donors supplied every sample. The chain employs TRBV27 and TRBJ2-5; D remains unclear. The sequence derives from a male donor in good health and CMV-seronegative. The sequenced sample consisted of PBMCs. The chain's CDR3 is CASEIGETQYF. The CDR3 DNA reads TGTGCCAGCGAGATTGGAGAGACCCAGTACTTC.